Listed below are T cell receptor beta chains from one sample, sequenced in a study of T cells in Graves' hyperthyroidism and ophthalmopathy. A single record per CDR3 protein comes from TCRdb applying MiXCR to the multiplex PCR reads. The repertoire includes around 600,000 distinct CDR3 sequences, 14% of them detected once, and about 6.6% sits in the top ten. Sequenced: blood. These TCRs come from a woman in her late teens or twenties with Graves' ophthalmopathy. Both conserved end residues are part of each CDR3. Fields, in order: clone size, J gene, V gene, D gene, CDR3 protein, CDR3 DNA. D genes are given only for firm matches. The listing skips clone size in some rows; elsewhere it reads once, few, many or a size class.

>many|TRBJ2-5|TRBV11-2|.
CASSPHRVQRETQYF
TGTGCCAGCAGCCCCCACCGGGTCCAGAGAGAGACCCAGTACTTC
>few|TRBJ2-3|TRBV19|.
CASSMRQGTDTQYF
TGTGCCAGTAGTATGCGGCAGGGTACAGATACGCAGTATTTT
>.|TRBJ1-5|TRBV19|.
CASSIKSGGYSNQPQHF
TGTGCCAGTAGTATTAAGTCGGGCGGGTATAGCAATCAGCCCCAGCATTTT
>many|TRBJ1-1|TRBV20-1|.
CSARGYGGNTEAFF
TGCAGTGCTAGAGGATACGGGGGAAACACTGAAGCTTTCTTT
>few|TRBJ2-6|TRBV3-1|.
CASSPDFSGANVLTF
TGTGCCAGCAGCCCCGATTTCTCTGGGGCCAACGTCCTGACTTTC
>many|TRBJ2-3|TRBV7-8|TRBD2
CASSDLAPRGADTQYF
TGTGCCAGCAGCGACCTAGCGCCCCGGGGGGCAGATACGCAGTATTTT
>few|TRBJ1-5|TRBV6-1|.
CASSFDRFNQPQHF
TGTGCCAGCAGTTTTGACAGGTTCAATCAGCCCCAGCATTTT
>.|TRBJ2-3|TRBV7-2|TRBD1
CASSLTGGWKYTDTQYF
TGTGCCAGCAGCTTGACAGGGGGCTGGAAATACACAGATACGCAGTATTTT
>.|TRBJ2-1|TRBV19|.
CASSFLSPYNEQFF
TGTGCCAGTAGTTTCCTGAGCCCCTACAATGAGCAGTTCTTC
>many|TRBJ1-5|TRBV2|.
CASRGDRGNQPQHF
TGTGCCAGCAGGGGAGACAGAGGTAATCAGCCCCAGCATTTT
>many|TRBJ2-7|TRBV2|.
CASSAGSGGVYEQYF
TGTGCCAGCAGTGCCGGCTCGGGCGGGGTCTACGAGCAGTACTTC
>many|TRBJ1-5|TRBV20-1|TRBD1
CSARASALNRGPQPQHF
TGCAGTGCTAGAGCGTCAGCGCTTAACAGGGGGCCTCAGCCCCAGCATTTT
>few|TRBJ1-2|TRBV28|.
CASTGGQSVRDGYTF
TGTGCCAGCACCGGAGGGCAGAGTGTTAGGGATGGCTACACCTTC
>.|TRBJ2-1|TRBV19|TRBD2
CASSISSGPSQEQFF
TGTGCCAGTAGTATTTCTAGCGGGCCGTCTCAGGAGCAGTTCTTC
>many|TRBJ2-2|TRBV12-3/TRBV12-4|.
CASSFQGLPNTGELFF
TGTGCCAGCAGTTTCCAGGGTCTTCCGAACACCGGGGAGCTGTTTTTT